Presented here are 22 T cell receptor beta chains from one specimen sequenced in a study of shared clonotypes between healthy human individuals. Profiled with immunoSEQ multiplex PCR; TCRdb holds only in-frame clones, not every one. The table includes some 470,000 clones, 76% detected once. The sample comprised PBMCs. These receptors were collected from a woman aged 35 to 49 in good health. Some clones in this sample may be carry-over from other donors' samples.

In nucleotides, the CDR3 is TGTGCCAGCACCCCGGGGGGGCAAGAGACCCAGTACTTC. The encoded protein is CASTPGGQETQYF. The rearrangement links TRBV18 to TRBJ2-5, with 8 nucleotides matching TRBD2. The ends lost 8 bases at V and 2 bases at J; junction bases unmatched: 4. CDR3 length: 13 amino acids. Germline loops: CDR1 KGHSH, CDR2 LQKENI.

The genes are TRBV5-5 and TRBJ2-2; possibly TRBD2 for D (7 bases). CDR1 and CDR2 from the germline V gene are SGHKS and YYEKEE (reference sequence). The CDR3 has 14 residues. V was cut by 0 bases and J by 7 bases, with 10 bases left in between. Here the CDR3 reads CASSLDREGGELFF. The CDR3 region has the DNA TGTGCCAGCAGCTTGGACAGGGAGGGCGGGGAGCTGTTTTTT.

This clone came up many times. This chain joins TRBV19 and TRBJ2-2, with D possibly matching TRBD2 (5 bases). CDR1 is LNHDA, CDR2 SQIVND, per germline (reference sequence). Trimming removed 7 bases from V and 2 bases from J, with 17 bases in between. The CDR3 covers 16 residues. The CDR3 protein is CASTPDWFRNTGELFF. The CDR3 DNA is TGTGCCAGTACCCCGGACTGGTTTCGAAACACCGGGGAGCTGTTTTTT.

With regard to this clone: It is likely a read error: a sequence one base away is far more abundant. This chain connects TRBV30 to TRBJ2-1; D call uncertain. Germline CDR1 is GTSNPN and CDR2 is SVGIG (reference sequence). The CDR3 sequence is 10 residues long. CDR3 DNA sequence: TGTGCCTGGAGTAGTAATGAGCATTTCTTC. This sequence encodes CAWSSNEHFF.

The CDR3 bases are TGTGCCAGCAGTATCCGGACAGGGCACCGTTCTTCACCCCTCCACTTT. Protein: CASSIRTGHRSSPLHF. The chain combines TRBV28 with TRBJ1-6; 8 bases align to TRBD1. Per the germline V gene, CDR1 is MDHEN and CDR2 is SYDVKM. V lost 5 bases and J lost 9; bases outside the gene matches: 12. The CDR3 is 16 residues long.

About this clone: With a much larger clone just one base away, this may be a read error. Other DNA sequences in the sample encode the same CDR3. J is TRBJ1-5 and V is TRBV15; D is unclear. Germline CDR1 and CDR2: LNHNV and YYDKDF (reference sequence). This CDR3 has 14 amino acids. Trimming shortened V by 5 bases and J by 1 base, and 9 bases separated the two germline ends. This CDR3 reads CATSWAYSNQPQHF. DNA of the CDR3: TGTGCCACCAGCTGGGCGTACAGCAATCAGCCCCAGCATTTT.

J is TRBJ1-3 and V is TRBV18; D call uncertain. CDR1 is KGHSH, CDR2 LQKENI, per germline. V was clipped by 3 bases and J by 0 bases, with 12 bases between them. CDR3 length equals 16 residues. CDR3 coding DNA: TGTGCCAGCTCACCCGTCCTGGCGGACTCTGGAAACACCATATATTTT. This sequence encodes CASSPVLADSGNTIYF. Using reference TRBV18 and TRBJ1-3 for the parts outside the CDR3, the full variable domain is NAGVMQNPRHLVRRRGQEARLRCSPMKGHSHVYWYRQLPEEGLKFMVYLQKENIIDESGMPKERFSAEFPKEGPSILRIQQVVRGDSAAYFCASSPVLADSGNTIYFGEGSWLTVV.

The chain recombines TRBV4-2 with TRBJ2-7, with D tentatively TRBD2 (5 bases). This CDR3 comprises 14 residues. CDR1 LGHNA and CDR2 YNFKEQ come from the germline V gene. Trimming took 4 bases from V and 6 from J, leaving 16 bases between them. CDR3 sequence: CASSPGLETSEQYF. The CDR3 coding sequence is TGTGCCAGCAGCCCTGGACTGGAAACGTCCGAGCAGTACTTC.

V gene TRBV5-1 combines with J gene TRBJ2-5; 10 bases fit TRBD2. Germline V CDR1 and CDR2: SGHRS, YFSETQ. The CDR3 covers 16 residues. V lost 0 bases, J lost 5 bases, and 7 bases stayed unmatched. Here the CDR3 DNA reads TGCGCCAGCAGCTTGGGTCCTAGCGGGAGCTTGGAGACCCAGTACTTC. This gives the protein CASSLGPSGSLETQYF.

Points on this clone: At the DNA level, this CDR3 is encoded by other sequences in the same sample as well. This chain links TRBV2 with TRBJ1-1; D unclear. The CDR3 sequence is 13 residues long. With 4 bases removed from V and 0 bases from J, the gap between germline ends came to 6 bases. Germline V gives CDR1 SNHLY, CDR2 FYNNEI. The CDR3 loop is CASSGQMNTEAFF. The CDR3 coding sequence is TGTGCCAGCAGTGGGCAGATGAACACTGAAGCTTTCTTT.

The chain recombines TRBV28 with TRBJ2-7; 9 bases match TRBD2. The CDR3 is made up of 13 amino acids. The ends lost 6 bases at V and 2 bases at J; junction bases unmatched: 2. CDR1 is MDHEN, CDR2 SYDVKM, per germline. CDR3 amino acids: CASRAGGAYEQYF. The CDR3, as DNA: TGTGCCAGCAGAGCGGGGGGCGCCTACGAGCAGTACTTC.

The table lists this clone with a few counts. This chain joins TRBV30 and TRBJ1-1; tentatively, D is TRBD1 (5 bases). V lost 4 bases to trimming and J lost 1 base, with 7 bases between them. Germline V CDR1 and CDR2: GTSNPN, SVGIG (reference sequence). The CDR3 runs 12 residues. CDR3 region: CAWKGQNTEAFF. The CDR3 nucleotides are TGTGCCTGGAAGGGGCAGAACACTGAAGCTTTCTTT.

The table lists this clone with a count of one. The chain has TRBV5-1 and TRBJ2-5; D possibly matches TRBD1 or TRBD2 (7 bases each). CDR3 length: 15 amino acids. CDR1 and CDR2 (germline): SGHRS, YFSETQ. Trimming stripped 6 bases from V and 4 bases from J, with 19 bases between. CDR3 DNA sequence: TGCGCCAGCACCCCGGGGAGGGGGCATGGAGAGACCCAGTACTTC. Translating it yields CASTPGRGHGETQYF. Variable domain in full (rest from reference TRBV5-1 and TRBJ2-5): KAGVTQTPRYLIKTRGQQVTLSCSPISGHRSVSWYQQTPGQGLQFLFEYFSETQRNKGNFPGRFSGRQFSNSRSEMNVSTLELGDSALYLCASTPGRGHGETQYFGPGTRLLVL.

The chain's CDR3 is CASSLGGEINQPQHF. The CDR3 bases are TGCGCCAGCAGCTTGGGTGGGGAAATCAATCAGCCCCAGCATTTT. V usage is TRBV5-1 and J usage is TRBJ1-5; D ambiguous. The CDR3 sequence is 15 residues long. Germline V gene lookup returns CDR1 SGHRS and CDR2 YFSETQ. Trimming stripped 0 bases from V and 3 bases from J, with 10 bases between. Based on the CDR3 plus reference TRBV5-1 and TRBJ1-5, the full variable domain is KAGVTQTPRYLIKTRGQQVTLSCSPISGHRSVSWYQQTPGQGLQFLFEYFSETQRNKGNFPGRFSGRQFSNSRSEMNVSTLELGDSALYLCASSLGGEINQPQHFGDGTRLSIL.

The genes are TRBV7-2 and TRBJ1-1; the D gene is possibly TRBD1 (5 bases). This CDR3 is 15 amino acids long. V gave up 2 bases and J gave up 2 bases, with 12 bases separating them. CDR1 SGHTA and CDR2 FQGNSA come from the germline V gene. This CDR3 reads CASSLFGGGNTEAFF. CDR3 nucleotides: TGTGCCAGCAGCTTATTCGGTGGGGGTAACACTGAAGCTTTCTTT.

The rearrangement links TRBV19 to TRBJ1-1; D unresolved. Germline CDR1 reads LNHDA; CDR2 reads SQIVND (reference sequence). The CDR3 has 15 residues. V was trimmed by 3 bases and J by 0 bases, leaving 11 bases between them. The CDR3 reads CASSMFAGMNTEAFF. The CDR3 DNA is TGTGCCAGTAGTATGTTCGCCGGGATGAACACTGAAGCTTTCTTT.

The rearrangement links TRBV9 to TRBJ2-5; 9 nucleotides align to TRBD1. V dropped 3 bases and J dropped 4; count of bases not matched to a gene: 4. Germline V gene sequence: CDR1 SGDLS, CDR2 YYNGEE. The CDR3 runs 14 residues. This CDR3 is CASSAGTGRETQYF. DNA for the CDR3: TGTGCCAGCAGCGCCGGGACAGGGCGAGAGACCCAGTACTTC.

The chain couples TRBV11-3 to TRBJ2-3; D is unclear. Germline CDR1 is SGHNT and CDR2 is YENEEA. There are 15 residues in the CDR3. Trimming took 1 base from V and 3 from J, leaving 11 bases between them. The CDR3 DNA follows: TGTGCCAGCAGCTTAGGGTCCGCTGTAACAGATACGCAGTATTTT. This encodes CASSLGSAVTDTQYF.

The CDR3 spells CASQIYNEQFF. The CDR3 region has the DNA TGTGCCTCCCAAATCTACAATGAGCAGTTCTTC. The rearrangement uses TRBV30 and TRBJ2-1; D gene unclear. Trimming removed 7 bases at V and 3 bases at J, with 7 bases between. This CDR3 contains 11 residues. Per germline, CDR1 GTSNPN and CDR2 SVGIG (reference sequence).

The chain combines TRBV30 with TRBJ2-3; TRBD2 agrees at 8 bases. Germline CDR1 and CDR2: GTSNPN and SVGIG (reference sequence). The CDR3 has 15 amino acids. V shed 4 bases and J 2 bases; nucleotides not matched to a gene: 8. The CDR3 reads CAWKWGTRNTDTQYF. In DNA, the CDR3 is TGTGCCTGGAAATGGGGGACTAGAAACACAGATACGCAGTATTTT.

This chain links TRBV6-1 with TRBJ1-1, with D maybe TRBD1 (5 bases). This CDR3 has 16 amino acids. Germline assignment: CDR1 MNHNS and CDR2 SASEGT. Trimming removed 3 bases from V and 7 bases from J, with 21 bases in between. CDR3 in amino acids: CASSDWRGTRAIEAFF. The CDR3 region has the DNA TGTGCCAGCAGTGATTGGCGCGGGACGAGGGCCATTGAAGCTTTCTTT.

The J gene is TRBJ2-7, the V gene TRBV5-1, with no clear D. Looked up from germline, CDR1 is SGHRS and CDR2 is YFSETQ. The CDR3 has 13 residues. Deletions cut 4 bases from V and 3 bases from J, with 11 bases between. CDR3 nucleotide sequence: TGCGCCAGCAGCGAGAACTTCAACTACGAGCAGTACTTC. It specifies CASSENFNYEQYF.